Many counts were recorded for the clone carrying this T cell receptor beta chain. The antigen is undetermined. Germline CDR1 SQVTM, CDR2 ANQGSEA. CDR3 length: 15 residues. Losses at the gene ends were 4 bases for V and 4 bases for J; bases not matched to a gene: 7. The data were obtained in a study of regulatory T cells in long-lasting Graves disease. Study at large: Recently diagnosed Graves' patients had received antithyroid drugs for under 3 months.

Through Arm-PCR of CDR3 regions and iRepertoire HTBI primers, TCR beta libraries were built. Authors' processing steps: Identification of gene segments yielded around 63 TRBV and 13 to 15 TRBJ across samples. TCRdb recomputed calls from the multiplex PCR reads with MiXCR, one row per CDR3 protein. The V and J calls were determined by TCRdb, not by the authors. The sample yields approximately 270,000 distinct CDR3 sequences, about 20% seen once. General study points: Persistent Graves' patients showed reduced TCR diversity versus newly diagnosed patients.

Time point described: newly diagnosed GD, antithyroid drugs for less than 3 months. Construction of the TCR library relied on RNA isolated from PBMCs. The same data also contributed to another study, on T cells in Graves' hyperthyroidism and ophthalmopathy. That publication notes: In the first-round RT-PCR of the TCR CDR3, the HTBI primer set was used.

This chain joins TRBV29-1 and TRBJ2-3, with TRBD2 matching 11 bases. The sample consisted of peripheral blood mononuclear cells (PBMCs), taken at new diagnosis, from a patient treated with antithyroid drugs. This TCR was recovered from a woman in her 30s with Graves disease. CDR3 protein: CSVVGTSGSADTQYF. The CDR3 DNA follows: TGCAGCGTTGTGGGGACTAGCGGTTCGGCAGATACGCAGTATTTT.